This is a list of T cell receptor beta chains from one sample in a study of CD8 T cells in Susac syndrome. TCRdb processed the immunoSEQ multiplex PCR reads anew with MiXCR; each CDR3 protein has one entry. The data hold around 180,000 distinct CDR3 sequences, with 94% observed a single time. The sample consisted of CD4+ T cells from PBMCs. These receptors originate from a human donor with Susac syndrome. Both conserved end residues are part of each CDR3. The D gene is left open where the match is weak. Clone size is given for some rows only: seen once, a few or many times, or a class if the clone is expanded.

v_gene: TRBV19; abundance: once; d_gene: TRBD1; j_gene: TRBJ1-1; CDR3nt: TGTGCCAGTAGTATTATCGAGACCGGGACAGCTGGGGCTTTCTTT; CDR3aa: CASSIIETGTAGAFF
v_gene: TRBV2; abundance: once; d_gene: -; j_gene: TRBJ1-5; CDR3nt: TGTGCCAGCAGTGATGTGTCAGTTTATCAGCCCCAGCATTTT; CDR3aa: CASSDVSVYQPQHF
v_gene: TRBV5-1; abundance: -; d_gene: TRBD1; j_gene: TRBJ2-2; CDR3nt: TGCGCCAGCAGCTTAAGTGGGACAGTAAACACCGGGGAGCTGTTTTTT; CDR3aa: CASSLSGTVNTGELFF
v_gene: TRBV12-3/TRBV12-4; abundance: -; d_gene: TRBD2; j_gene: TRBJ2-1; CDR3nt: TGTGCCAGCAACAAAGGGCTAGCGGGGGCAACCGCCAATGAGCAGTTCTTC; CDR3aa: CASNKGLAGATANEQFF
v_gene: TRBV4-3; abundance: -; d_gene: TRBD2; j_gene: TRBJ2-1; CDR3nt: TGCGCCAGCAGCCAGGGGACTAGCGGGGGCAATGAGCAGTTCTTC; CDR3aa: CASSQGTSGGNEQFF
v_gene: TRBV7-6; abundance: -; d_gene: -; j_gene: TRBJ2-3; CDR3nt: TGTGCCAGCAGTCCGGCGACAGATACGCAGTATTTT; CDR3aa: CASSPATDTQYF
v_gene: TRBV20-1; abundance: once; d_gene: -; j_gene: TRBJ1-5; CDR3nt: TGCAGTGCTAGAGATTATGGGCGGGGAACTCAGCCCCAGCATTTT; CDR3aa: CSARDYGRGTQPQHF
v_gene: TRBV3-1; abundance: -; d_gene: TRBD2; j_gene: TRBJ2-3; CDR3nt: TGTGCCAGCAGCCACGCGGGACTATCTACAAATACGCAGTATTTT; CDR3aa: CASSHAGLSTNTQYF
v_gene: TRBV4-2; abundance: -; d_gene: TRBD1; j_gene: TRBJ1-2; CDR3nt: TGTGCCAGCAGCCGCGACAGGGGGCAGGGCTACACCTTC; CDR3aa: CASSRDRGQGYTF
v_gene: TRBV29-1; abundance: -; d_gene: TRBD1; j_gene: TRBJ2-7; CDR3nt: TGCAGCCGGCGAAGACAGGGGAGCTCCTACGAGCAGTACTTC; CDR3aa: CSRRRQGSSYEQYF
v_gene: TRBV5-4; abundance: -; d_gene: -; j_gene: TRBJ2-1; CDR3nt: TGTGCCAGCAGCTTGGCGGGGGATTTCTACAATGAGCAGTTCTTC; CDR3aa: CASSLAGDFYNEQFF
v_gene: TRBV19; abundance: -; d_gene: TRBD1; j_gene: TRBJ2-7; CDR3nt: TGTGCCAGGAGGACCCGGACAGGGTTATCCTACGAGCAGTACTTC; CDR3aa: CARRTRTGLSYEQYF
v_gene: TRBV9; abundance: -; d_gene: -; j_gene: TRBJ1-4; CDR3nt: TGTGCCAGCAGCGTACGGAGTGAAAAACTGTTTTTT; CDR3aa: CASSVRSEKLFF
v_gene: TRBV21-1; abundance: -; d_gene: -; j_gene: TRBJ2-5; CDR3nt: TGTGCCAGCAGCAAAGAGGACAGCCAAGAGACCCAGTACTTC; CDR3aa: CASSKEDSQETQYF
v_gene: TRBV7-2; abundance: -; d_gene: -; j_gene: TRBJ2-1; CDR3nt: TGTGCCAGCAGCTTAGGAGTGGGGCCCCCGCGGGAGCAGTTCTTC; CDR3aa: CASSLGVGPPREQFF
v_gene: TRBV3-1; abundance: -; d_gene: TRBD1; j_gene: TRBJ2-5; CDR3nt: TGTGCCAGCAGCCAACCAGGGGGCGGAGAAGAGACCCAGTACTTC; CDR3aa: CASSQPGGGEETQYF
v_gene: TRBV7-2; abundance: -; d_gene: -; j_gene: TRBJ2-7; CDR3nt: TGTGCCAGCAGCTTAGTCGGGGGCACAACCTACGAGCAGTACTTC; CDR3aa: CASSLVGGTTYEQYF
v_gene: TRBV18; abundance: -; d_gene: -; j_gene: TRBJ2-5; CDR3nt: TGTGCCAGCTCACCATCCCCGTACCAAGAGACCCAGTACTTC; CDR3aa: CASSPSPYQETQYF
v_gene: TRBV4-3; abundance: -; d_gene: TRBD1; j_gene: TRBJ1-3; CDR3nt: TGCGCCAGCAGCCGGGACAGGGGGCTTGGAAACACCATATATTTT; CDR3aa: CASSRDRGLGNTIYF
v_gene: TRBV30; abundance: -; d_gene: TRBD1; j_gene: TRBJ1-5; CDR3nt: TGTGCCTGGAGTCGGGGACAGGGGAGACGAAGGCAGCCCCAGCATTTT; CDR3aa: CAWSRGQGRRRQPQHF
v_gene: TRBV30; abundance: -; d_gene: -; j_gene: TRBJ1-1; CDR3nt: TGTGCCTGGAGTGTTCAGGGGAACACTGAAGCTTTCTTT; CDR3aa: CAWSVQGNTEAFF
v_gene: TRBV6-5; abundance: once; d_gene: -; j_gene: TRBJ2-3; CDR3nt: TGTGCCAGCAGTTCCCGGAGAGGGAGCACAGATACGCAGTATTTT; CDR3aa: CASSSRRGSTDTQYF
v_gene: TRBV2; abundance: -; d_gene: -; j_gene: TRBJ2-5; CDR3nt: TGTGCCAGCAGGGGGGGTGGGGAGACCCAGTACTTC; CDR3aa: CASRGGGETQYF
v_gene: TRBV7-2; abundance: -; d_gene: -; j_gene: TRBJ2-3; CDR3nt: TGTGCCAGCAGTACACAGGGTCCAGCAGATACGCAGTATTTT; CDR3aa: CASSTQGPADTQYF
v_gene: TRBV12-3/TRBV12-4; abundance: -; d_gene: TRBD1; j_gene: TRBJ1-4; CDR3nt: TGTGCCAGCACCCAGGACAGGGGGCGCGGGCAAAAACTGTTTTTT; CDR3aa: CASTQDRGRGQKLFF
v_gene: TRBV7-9; abundance: -; d_gene: TRBD1; j_gene: TRBJ1-1; CDR3nt: TGTGCCAGCAGCTCTACAGGGGTTCCAGCTGAAGCTTTCTTT; CDR3aa: CASSSTGVPAEAFF
v_gene: TRBV18; abundance: -; d_gene: TRBD1; j_gene: TRBJ2-5; CDR3nt: TGTGCCAGCTCACCCAACAGGGGAAGAGAGACCCAGTACTTC; CDR3aa: CASSPNRGRETQYF
v_gene: TRBV29-1; abundance: -; d_gene: TRBD2; j_gene: TRBJ2-3; CDR3nt: TGCAGCTCGAAGCGGGGGGGGGATACGCAGTATTTT; CDR3aa: CSSKRGGDTQYF
v_gene: TRBV6-5; abundance: -; d_gene: TRBD2; j_gene: TRBJ2-5; CDR3nt: TGTGCCAGCAGGCTAGCGGGGGGCGAGGAGACCCAGTACTTC; CDR3aa: CASRLAGGEETQYF
v_gene: TRBV7-8; abundance: -; d_gene: -; j_gene: TRBJ2-1; CDR3nt: TGTGCCAGCAGCGTGGCGGGGCCGGTTGAGCAGTTCTTC; CDR3aa: CASSVAGPVEQFF